This TCR beta chain originates from a study of T cells in Graves' hyperthyroidism and ophthalmopathy. CDR1 MNHEY and CDR2 SMNVEV come from the germline V gene (reference sequence). This CDR3 is 15 amino acids long. Between the trimmed V and J ends, which lost 2 bases and 4 bases, there was a span of 11 bases. From RNA transcripts, TCR beta CDR3 regions were amplified. Primed by the HTBI set, a first-round RT-PCR was run on the TCR CDR3. TCRdb re-analysed the multiplex PCR reads in MiXCR, keeping a single row per CDR3 protein. This sample has around 300,000 distinct CDR3 sequences, with over 11% found just once. This clonotype has only a few counts.

The chain employs TRBV27 and TRBJ2-2; D unresolved. This clonotype was obtained from a young woman with Graves' hyperthyroidism. Sequencing was done on a sample of blood. CDR3 in DNA: TGTGCCAGCAGTTTAAAGCCCCGAGGCACCGGGGAGCTGTTTTTT. Its protein product is CASSLKPRGTGELFF.